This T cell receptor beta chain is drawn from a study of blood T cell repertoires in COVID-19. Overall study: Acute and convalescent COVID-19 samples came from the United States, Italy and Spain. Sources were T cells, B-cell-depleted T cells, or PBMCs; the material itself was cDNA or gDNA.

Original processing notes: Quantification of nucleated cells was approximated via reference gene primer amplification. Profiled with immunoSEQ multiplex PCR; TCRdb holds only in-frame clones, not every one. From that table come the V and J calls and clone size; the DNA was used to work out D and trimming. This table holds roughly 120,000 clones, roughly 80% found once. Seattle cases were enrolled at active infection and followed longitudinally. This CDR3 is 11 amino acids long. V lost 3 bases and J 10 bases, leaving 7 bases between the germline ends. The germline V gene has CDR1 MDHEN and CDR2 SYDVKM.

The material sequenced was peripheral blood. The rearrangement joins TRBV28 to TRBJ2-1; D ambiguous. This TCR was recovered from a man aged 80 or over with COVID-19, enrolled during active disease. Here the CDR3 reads CASSLTREQFF. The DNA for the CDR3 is TGTGCCAGCAGTTTGACCAGGGAGCAGTTCTTC.